One and the same sample provided the 13 T cell receptor beta chains below, sequenced in a study of blood T cells in healthy people across ages. Through a sample-barcoded 5' primer and a J-beta primer mix, a second PCR was run for about 6 to 12 cycles. TCRdb ran MiXCR on the 5' RACE reads and lists one entry per CDR3 protein. The data hold some 1.6 million distinct CDR3 sequences, with about 31% observed a single time. Sequencing input: blood. The receptors stem from a woman in her 30s in good health.

This sequence joins TRBV20-1 and TRBJ1-2; no reliable D call. V lost 0 bases to trimming and J lost 3 bases, with 11 bases between them. CDR3 length equals 14 residues. Per the germline V gene, CDR1 is DFQATT and CDR2 is SNEGSKA (reference sequence). Here the CDR3 reads CSAREKVPYYGYTF. CDR3 nucleotides: TGCAGTGCTAGAGAGAAAGTCCCCTACTATGGCTACACCTTC.

The rearrangement uses TRBV11-2 and TRBJ1-1, with D perhaps TRBD1 (6 bases). V dropped 4 bases and J dropped 3 bases, with 12 bases sitting between them. CDR1 is SGHAT and CDR2 is FQNNGV in the germline V gene. The length of the CDR3 is 14 residues. Here the CDR3 DNA reads TGTGCCAGCAGCTACATTTCAGGGGACACTGAAGCTTTCTTT. Amino acids: CASSYISGDTEAFF.

The CDR3 DNA follows: TGTGCCAGCAATTTCCTAGCGGGCGAGTCCAATGAGCAGTTCTTC. It yields the protein CASNFLAGESNEQFF. V gene TRBV2 combines with J gene TRBJ2-1, with 8 bases lining up with TRBD2. Per germline, CDR1 SNHLY and CDR2 FYNNEI. J was trimmed by 6 bases and V by 7 bases; bases with no gene match: 11. The CDR3 is 15 residues long.

This clonotype was picked up a small number of times. The chain has TRBV6-1 and TRBJ1-1; TRBD1 might be the D (5 bases). In germline, CDR1 is MNHNS, CDR2 SASEGT. V was shortened by 7 bases and J by 0 bases, with 9 bases between the two germline ends. The CDR3 is 13 amino acids. CDR3 sequence (DNA): TGTGCCAGCAAACAGGAACTGAACACTGAAGCTTTCTTT. It specifies CASKQELNTEAFF.

The genes are TRBV10-1 and TRBJ2-5, with 8 bases fitting TRBD2. The V gene end was trimmed by 0 bases and the J gene end by 2 bases; junction bases not matched to a gene: 11. Germline-derived CDR1 and CDR2 are WNHNN and SYGVQD (reference sequence). This CDR3 contains 18 residues. In nucleotides, the CDR3 is TGCGCCAGCAGTGAGTCCTCGAGGACACTAGCGGATCAAGAGACCCAGTACTTC. Translating gives CASSESSRTLADQETQYF.

Concerning this clonotype itself: At one end, the junction sequence differs from germline, possibly due to a read error. This chain uses TRBV4-1 with TRBJ2-7; 11 nucleotides align to TRBD2. CDR3 length: 17 residues. Germline V CDR1 and CDR2: MGHRA, YSYEKL. The CDR3 nucleotides are TGCGCCAGCAGCCAAGATCGACGACTAGCGGGATCGGGCGAGCAGTGCTTC. Amino acid sequence: CASSQDRRLAGSGEQCF.

The chain couples TRBV9 to TRBJ2-5; D assignment may be TRBD1 or TRBD2 (5 bases each). The ends were cut back, 3 bases at V and 7 bases at J, with 16 bases in the middle. CDR3 size: 14 residues. Germline loops: CDR1 SGDLS, CDR2 YYNGEE. The CDR3 region is CASSGGAVGGTQYF. The DNA for the CDR3 is TGTGCCAGCAGCGGAGGGGCGGTTGGTGGGACCCAGTACTTC.

This clonotype was counted many times. V usage is TRBV5-5 and J usage is TRBJ2-7; TRBD2 matches at 8 bases. The CDR3 spans 13 residues. Losses at the gene ends were 2 bases for V and 6 bases for J; bases not matched to a gene: 4. CDR1 SGHKS and CDR2 YYEKEE come from the germline V gene (reference sequence). CDR3 amino acids: CASSFKAGGEQYF. The CDR3 nucleotides read TGTGCCAGCAGCTTTAAGGCGGGGGGCGAGCAGTACTTC.

V and J are TRBV11-1 and TRBJ2-1; weak D call: TRBD1 (6 bases). The CDR3 length is 16 residues. Germline loops: CDR1 SGHAT, CDR2 FQDESV (reference sequence). Trimming shortened V by 5 bases and J by 4 bases, and 18 bases separated the two germline ends. The CDR3 nucleotides read TGTGCCAGCAGCCCTCCTGAGGGGGTACATTACAATGAGCAGTTCTTC. The encoded protein is CASSPPEGVHYNEQFF. Full variable domain (remainder filled in from reference TRBV11-1 and TRBJ2-1): EAEVAQSPRYKITEKSQAVAFWCDPISGHATLYWYRQILGQGPELLVQFQDESVVDDSQLPKDRFSAERLKGVDSTLKIQPAELGDSAMYLCASSPPEGVHYNEQFFGPGTRLTVL.

The table lists this clonotype with many counts. The chain is built from TRBV5-1 and TRBJ1-2; 7 positions agree with TRBD1. The CDR3 sequence is 14 residues long. Germline CDR1 and CDR2: SGHRS and YFSETQ. Trimming removed 1 base from V and 6 bases from J; junction bases left unmatched: 6. Here the CDR3 reads CASSLSSTGDGYTF. DNA of the CDR3: TGCGCCAGCAGCTTGTCATCTACAGGGGATGGCTACACCTTC.

This clonotype was counted only a few times. V usage is TRBV27 and J usage is TRBJ2-7; 7 nucleotides match TRBD2. The ends lost 4 bases at V and 7 bases at J; junction bases unmatched: 16. Germline-derived CDR1 and CDR2 are MNHEY and SMNVEV (reference sequence). The CDR3 is made up of 16 amino acids. The CDR3 is CASSSWSVSGTEEQYF. The CDR3 DNA follows: TGTGCCAGCAGTTCCTGGAGTGTGAGCGGGACGGAAGAGCAGTACTTC.

The chain recombines TRBV25-1 with TRBJ2-7; TRBD1 matches at 9 bases. CDR1 is MGHDK and CDR2 is SYGVNS in the germline V gene. Germline trimming cut 1 base from V and 2 bases from J; bases unmatched to any gene: 6. The CDR3 runs to 16 residues. CDR3 sequence (DNA): TGTGCCAGCAGTGAATCTCCGGGACAGGGACCCTACGAGCAGTACTTC. Encoded protein: CASSESPGQGPYEQYF.

The V call is TRBV20-1, the J call TRBJ2-1; D may be TRBD2 (6 bases). This CDR3 is 11 amino acids long. Germline V gene data show CDR1 as DFQATT and CDR2 as SNEGSKA (reference sequence). Trimming stripped 6 bases from V and 15 bases from J, with 18 bases between. CDR3: CSAQGSLGGFF. Written as DNA, the CDR3 is TGCAGTGCCCAGGGAAGTCTGGGGGGGTTCTTC.